The rows below give T cell receptor beta chains drawn from one sample of a study of cytomegalovirus exposure and HLA in healthy donors. TCRdb keeps only in-frame clones here, not all; method: immunoSEQ multiplex PCR. The sample holds about 120,000 clones, more than 60% seen once. The sequenced material came from PBMCs. These receptors were obtained from a middle-aged man in good health and CMV-seropositive. CDR3s leave out the opening cysteine and the closing phenylalanine or tryptophan.

len	v_gene	j_gene	CDR3aa
15	TRBV19	TRBJ2-5	ASSMGGPGLASGTQY
11	TRBV19	TRBJ2-7	ASSHDSTYEQY
17	TRBV7-9	TRBJ2-1	ASSLGSGDAGSRYNEQF
8	TRBV7-9	TRBJ2-1	ASSPLWQF
15	TRBV7-9	TRBJ2-1	ASSLSFSSSELFEQF
17	TRBV7-9	TRBJ1-2	ASSLNSGGGGQGLSGYT
12	TRBV19	TRBJ1-5	ASSQQDGAQPQH
12	TRBV7-2	TRBJ1-1	ASSLWTVNTEAF
11	TRBV6-1	TRBJ1-5	ASTAQPNQPQH
13	TRBV6-5	TRBJ2-5	ASSYSTASQETQY
13	TRBV4-2	TRBJ2-3	ASSQERAGPDTQY
12	TRBV6-1	TRBJ2-7	ASSEGAHSYEQY
13	TRBV7-2	TRBJ2-1	ASSLVVARDNEQF
15	TRBV5-4	TRBJ2-7	ASSTLTGTSGNYEQY
12	TRBV7-2	TRBJ2-5	ASSPAGTQETQY
11	TRBV27	TRBJ1-2	ASSFGRNYGYT
12	TRBV28	TRBJ2-2	ASRGGQNTGELF
11	TRBV7-8	TRBJ1-1	ASSLRELTEAF
12	TRBV4-1	TRBJ2-5	ASSPGTSQETQY
11	TRBV6-4	TRBJ1-5	ASSEQGNQPQH
11	TRBV6-6	TRBJ2-5	ASSYGTGETQY
16	TRBV4-1	TRBJ2-5	ASSQEGARGSPEETQY
12	TRBV5-6	TRBJ1-5	ASSSRGFNQPQH
11	TRBV30	TRBJ1-2	AWQAIANYGYT
12	TRBV7-2	TRBJ2-3	ASSLGGAADTQY
9	TRBV6-5	TRBJ2-7	ASSWEYEQY
12	TRBV7-2	TRBJ2-7	ASSSRLISYEQY
12	TRBV7-2	TRBJ2-5	ASRGGVSEETQY
13	TRBV5-5	TRBJ1-5	ASSLVPREDQPQH
13	TRBV15	TRBJ2-3	ATSRGGGSPDTQY
14	TRBV7-2	TRBJ1-4	ASSSGLLATNEKLF
10	TRBV16	TRBJ1-1	ASSLTSTEAF
13	TRBV9	TRBJ2-5	ASSTGTSVGATQY
13	TRBV10-3	TRBJ2-7	AISERRTSSYEQY
12	TRBV6-1	TRBJ2-7	ASSESRLRYEQY
16	TRBV4-3	TRBJ1-5	ASSQTSLTTGKNQPQH
13	TRBV6-5	TRBJ2-7	ASSNLNGQTYEQY
14	TRBV19	TRBJ2-1	ASSIRPLAGNNEQF
15	TRBV4-3	TRBJ2-2	ASSHTTGFGPTGELF
11	TRBV29-1	TRBJ2-1	STGVAGRGEQF